Listed here are 19 T cell receptor beta chains from one sample, sequenced in a study of T cell repertoires in cytomegalovirus infection. These receptors are not linked to any known antigen. MiXCR was run by TCRdb on the reads, yielding one entry per CDR3 protein. The sample shows under 850,000 distinct CDR3 sequences, around 30% of them seen only once. Source: cultured PBMCs, taken from culture after CMV antigen stimulation. Source of these receptors: a human donor in good health (CMV status not recorded). Some clones in this sample may be carry-over from other donors' samples.

This clonotype was found a few times. This sequence joins TRBV5-4 and TRBJ2-3; 7 bases map to TRBD2. The CDR3 totals 16 residues. Losses at the gene ends were 4 bases for V and 1 base for J; bases not matched to a gene: 9. The V gene's germline CDR1 is SGHNT and CDR2 YYREEE (reference sequence). CDR3 in DNA: TGTGCCAGCAGCGACGGGAGGCAGCGGGGCACAGATACGCAGTATTTT. This translates into CASSDGRQRGTDTQYF.

The V call is TRBV7-2, the J call TRBJ2-3; D is unclear. Germline V CDR1 and CDR2: SGHTA, FQGNSA. Trimming took off 1 base at V and 3 bases at J, with 11 bases between the two ends. The CDR3 contains 15 residues. As DNA, the CDR3 is TGTGCCAGCAGCTTAGATGGGGAACGGACAGATACGCAGTATTTT. Translated, it gives CASSLDGERTDTQYF.

In its sample, this clonotype was seen many times. This chain links TRBV7-8 with TRBJ2-3, with TRBD2 identical over 9 bases. The CDR3 extends over 17 amino acids. The V gene end was trimmed by 10 bases and the J gene end by 4 bases; junction bases not matched to a gene: 18. The germline CDR1 and CDR2 sequences are SGHVS and FQNEAQ. The CDR3 region is CAIVGGVAGARSDTQYF. In DNA, the CDR3 is TGTGCCATAGTCGGGGGAGTAGCGGGGGCCCGCTCAGATACGCAGTATTTT.

This clonotype showed up just a few times. The chain has TRBV7-2 and TRBJ2-1; TRBD2 is a possible D gene (6 bases). This CDR3 spans 14 amino acids. From germline, CDR1 is SGHTA and CDR2 FQGNSA. V lost 1 base, J lost 7 bases, and 11 bases lay in between. This CDR3 is CASSLVGLKNEQFF. As DNA, the CDR3 is TGTGCCAGCAGCTTAGTGGGACTTAAAAATGAGCAGTTCTTC.

This clonotype showed up just a few times. The chain carries TRBV2 and TRBJ2-3; TRBD2 aligns across 7 bases. Germline lookup yields CDR1 SNHLY and CDR2 FYNNEI. The CDR3 contains 12 residues. Losses at the gene ends were 11 bases for V and 12 bases for J; bases not matched to a gene: 14. This CDR3 is CAGRGTPPQQYF. CDR3 DNA: TGTGCCGGGCGGGGGACCCCCCCCCAACAGTATTTT.

V gene TRBV19 combines with J gene TRBJ2-7; D not resolved. Germline CDR1 is LNHDA and CDR2 is SQIVND (reference sequence). Trimming pared 8 bases from V and 2 bases from J, leaving 13 bases between. This CDR3 comprises 13 residues. In nucleotides, the CDR3 is TGTGCCAGTTTCGACGTTCTTACCTACGAGCAGTACTTC. Translation: CASFDVLTYEQYF.

The V call is TRBV2, the J call TRBJ2-1, with D perhaps matching TRBD1 (6 bases). V was pared by 11 bases and J by 6 bases, with 20 bases between. This CDR3 contains 14 residues. CDR1 is SNHLY and CDR2 is FYNNEI in the germline V gene. The CDR3 DNA reads as TGTGCCTCACAAATACAGGGATCGGGCAATGAGCAGTTCTTC. Its translation: CASQIQGSGNEQFF.

The chain employs TRBV6-6 and TRBJ1-3, with D possibly TRBD1 on 5 matching bases. The CDR3 covers 17 residues. Germline V gene sequence: CDR1 MNHNY, CDR2 SVGAGI (reference sequence). V was trimmed by 4 bases and J by 0 bases, leaving 16 bases between them. CDR3 in amino acids: CASSLAGRKISGNTIYF. The CDR3 DNA reads TGTGCCAGCAGTTTGGCGGGACGTAAGATCTCTGGAAACACCATATATTTT.

The chain joins TRBV7-9 to TRBJ1-2, with a possible D match to TRBD1 (6 bases). Germline V CDR1 and CDR2: SEHNR, FQNEAQ (reference sequence). CDR3 size: 14 residues. V shed 1 base and J shed 6 bases, with 12 bases lying between them. DNA for the CDR3: TGTGCCAGCAGCTTAGGCGGGACAAAAGATGGCTACACCTTC. Its protein is CASSLGGTKDGYTF.

This chain connects TRBV10-3 to TRBJ2-3, with TRBD1 as a possible D gene (6 bases). CDR1 ENHRY and CDR2 SYGVKD come from the germline V gene. V was cut by 3 bases and J by 3 bases, with 22 bases left in between. The CDR3 runs 18 residues. The CDR3 nucleotides read TGTGCCATCAGTGATCGGGCAGGGGTGAGCTGGCGAACAGATACGCAGTATTTT. This translates into CAISDRAGVSWRTDTQYF.

This chain joins TRBV20-1 and TRBJ2-3; 7 bases are shared with TRBD2. The CDR3 is 13 amino acids. J was trimmed by 0 bases and V by 3 bases; bases with no gene match: 0. Germline values: CDR1 DFQATT, CDR2 SNEGSKA (reference sequence). The CDR3 bases are TGCAGTGCTAGGCGGGGGAGCACAGATACGCAGTATTTT. Translation gives CSARRGSTDTQYF.

The chain couples TRBV6-1 to TRBJ2-7, with D hard to call. Per germline, CDR1 MNHNS and CDR2 SASEGT. This CDR3 is built from 11 residues. V was shortened by 7 bases and J by 3 bases, with 7 bases between the two germline ends. The CDR3 protein is CASTLLYEQYF. CDR3 bases: TGTGCCAGCACCCTCCTCTACGAGCAGTACTTC.

The chain links TRBV4-1 to TRBJ2-1, with D possibly TRBD2 on 5 matching bases. Germline assignment: CDR1 MGHRA and CDR2 YSYEKL. V dropped 0 bases and J dropped 1 base, with 7 bases sitting between them. There are 15 residues in the CDR3. This CDR3 reads CASSQELESYNEQFF. CDR3 nucleotides: TGCGCCAGCAGCCAAGAACTAGAGTCCTACAATGAGCAGTTCTTC.

The rearrangement uses TRBV27 and TRBJ1-4; D may be TRBD1 (5 bases). The length of the CDR3 is 17 residues. Germline lookup yields CDR1 MNHEY and CDR2 SMNVEV (reference sequence). Trimming took off 6 bases at V and 4 bases at J, with 21 bases between the two ends. CDR3: CASSQGIPQIFNEKLFF. In nucleotides, the CDR3 is TGTGCCAGCAGCCAGGGTATTCCTCAGATCTTTAATGAAAAACTGTTTTTT.

This clonotype was detected a few times. The chain links TRBV6-2 or TRBV6-3 to TRBJ2-7; 12 nucleotides agree with TRBD2. The CDR3 is 20 amino acids. V lost 2 bases to trimming and J lost 1 base; unmatched junction nucleotides: 15. Germline V gene lookup returns CDR1 MNHEY and CDR2 SVGEGT. CDR3 bases: TGTGCCAGCAGTTACCCCGGACTAGCGGGACGGCATATTTGGTCCTACGAGCAGTACTTC. Its translation is CASSYPGLAGRHIWSYEQYF.

This chain links TRBV6-6 with TRBJ1-2; 8 bases fit TRBD1. V shed 2 bases, J shed 8 bases, and the junction held 13 bases outside the gene matches. Looked up from germline, CDR1 is MNHNY and CDR2 is SVGAGI (reference sequence). The CDR3 is 16 residues long. The CDR3 loop is CASSYATGAQARGYTF. In DNA, the CDR3 is TGTGCCAGCAGTTACGCGACAGGGGCCCAAGCTCGGGGCTACACCTTC.

The genes are TRBV15 and TRBJ1-1; the match to TRBD1 covers 7 bases. Germline CDR1 reads LNHNV; CDR2 reads YYDKDF (reference sequence). Unmatched junction bases numbered 5, after V lost 3 bases and J lost 1 base. The CDR3 is 15 amino acids. The CDR3, as DNA: TGTGCCACCAGCAGGAACGGACAGGAGAACACTGAAGCTTTCTTT. This sequence encodes CATSRNGQENTEAFF.

This rearrangement joins TRBV7-8 to TRBJ1-1; D is undetermined. Trimming took off 1 base at V and 1 base at J, with 10 bases between the two ends. CDR1 SGHVS and CDR2 FQNEAQ come from the germline V gene. The length of the CDR3 is 15 residues. Written as DNA, the CDR3 is TGTGCCAGCAGCTTAGGGCCCCGGCCGAACACTGAAGCTTTCTTT. Its translation is CASSLGPRPNTEAFF.

This clonotype came up a few times. This rearrangement joins TRBV6-5 to TRBJ1-2, with TRBD1 as a possible D gene (5 bases). The CDR3 runs to 13 residues. Germline assignment: CDR1 MNHEY and CDR2 SVGAGI. Trimming stripped 4 bases from V and 3 bases from J, with 9 bases between. The CDR3 spells CASSSREDYGYTF. CDR3 sequence (DNA): TGTGCCAGCAGTTCCAGGGAAGACTATGGCTACACCTTC.